This entry lists 4 T cell receptor beta chains sequenced from one sample in a study of cytomegalovirus exposure and HLA in healthy donors. Researchers ran the PCR with 60 Vbeta and 13 Jbeta primers. Libraries were prepared by immunoSEQ multiplex PCR; TCRdb keeps only in-frame clonotypes and omits some of them. The sample lists more than 100,000 clones, over 75% seen once, with about 2% in the top ten. The sequenced sample consisted of PBMCs. These receptors were taken from a man under 40 in good health and CMV-seronegative.

The genes are TRBV5-6 and TRBJ2-7; TRBD2 matches 9 bases. Trimming at V came to 0 bases and at J to 2 bases, leaving 9 bases not matched to a gene. CDR1 and CDR2 from the germline V gene are SGHDT and YYEEEE. The CDR3 runs 17 residues. The CDR3 nucleotides read TGTGCCAGCAGCTTGGCGGGGGGCGGGAGGGCGGCCTACGAGCAGTACTTC. The encoded protein is CASSLAGGGRAAYEQYF.

V usage is TRBV9 and J usage is TRBJ2-5; 8 bases agree with TRBD2. From germline, CDR1 is SGDLS and CDR2 YYNGEE. The CDR3 has 15 amino acids. Trimming removed 0 bases from V and 7 bases from J; junction bases left unmatched: 8. The CDR3 DNA is TGTGCCAGCAGCGTAGCTACGGGGGGGCCAGGGACCCAGTACTTC. This codes for CASSVATGGPGTQYF.

The chain is built from TRBV9 and TRBJ2-2; D is unclear. Trimming removed 0 bases at V and 2 bases at J, with 11 bases between. CDR1 is SGDLS and CDR2 is YYNGEE in the germline V gene. The CDR3 is 16 amino acids. The DNA for the CDR3 is TGTGCCAGCAGCGTAGACCCGTCTACTAACACCGGGGAGCTGTTTTTT. Translation gives CASSVDPSTNTGELFF.

This chain links TRBV25-1 with TRBJ1-4; D gene ambiguous. From germline, CDR1 is MGHDK and CDR2 SYGVNS. The CDR3 totals 13 residues. Trimming took off 5 bases at V and 4 bases at J, with 8 bases between the two ends. The CDR3 DNA is TGTGCCAGCAGTCCCCGGAGTAATGAAAAACTGTTTTTT. Translation gives CASSPRSNEKLFF.